This T cell receptor beta chain appears in the sequencing data of a study of cytomegalovirus exposure and HLA in healthy donors. 13 Jbeta primers and 60 Vbeta primers were used for the PCR. Measured with immunoSEQ multiplex PCR; TCRdb has only the in-frame clones, and not every one. Of roughly 130,000 clones in the sample, approximately 80% are singletons; the top ten hold roughly 1.2%. The CDR3 loop spans 14 amino acids. The V gene's germline CDR1 is LNHDA and CDR2 SQIVND (reference sequence). The ends were cut back, 9 bases at V and 4 bases at J, with 16 bases in the middle. This receptor was taken from a girl aged 2 to 10 in good health and CMV-seronegative. The chain recombines TRBV19 with TRBJ1-5, with a tentative D call TRBD1 (5 bases). Sequenced: PBMCs. The CDR3 sequence is CASRPRGRNQPQHF. In DNA, the CDR3 is TGTGCCAGCCGACCGCGGGGCAGGAATCAGCCCCAGCATTTT.